This passage covers 17 T cell receptor beta chains from one sample sequenced in a study of T-cell reconstitution after alpha-beta-depleted transplantation in children. As it was prepared, the TCRbeta library received unique molecular identifiers. TCRdb reprocessed the PCR reads with MiXCR, giving one entry per CDR3 protein. The sample lists around 190,000 distinct CDR3 sequences; approximately 6.3% were seen once. The sample consisted of PBMCs, taken before TCRalphabeta/CD19-depleted stem cell transplant. The receptors derive from a boy aged 2-9 years with acute lymphoblastic leukemia, due to receive a stem cell transplant.

Ten or more counts support this clonotype. The chain uses TRBV29-1 and TRBJ2-7; D possibly corresponds to TRBD1 (5 bases). CDR3 length: 11 residues. The V and J ends lost 2 bases and 3 bases respectively, with 5 bases between them. Germline CDR1 SQVTM, CDR2 ANQGSEA. The CDR3 sequence is CSVEQGYEQYF. The CDR3 DNA follows: TGCAGCGTTGAACAGGGCTACGAGCAGTACTTC.

The sample holds a few counts of this clonotype. The chain carries TRBV28 and TRBJ2-5; 12 nucleotides align to TRBD1. The ends lost 8 bases at V and 4 bases at J; junction bases unmatched: 2. CDR1 is MDHEN and CDR2 is SYDVKM in the germline V gene. This CDR3 has 13 amino acids. The DNA of the CDR3 is TGTGCCAGCCGGGACAGGGGGCGAGAGACCCAGTACTTC. It is translated as CASRDRGRETQYF.

At least ten counts were recorded for this clonotype. The V and J genes are TRBV7-2 and TRBJ2-1; 7 nucleotides agree with TRBD1. Germline trimming cut 1 base from V and 0 bases from J; bases unmatched to any gene: 0. The length of the CDR3 is 15 residues. Germline assignment: CDR1 SGHTA and CDR2 FQGNSA. This chain's CDR3 is CASSLGTGSYNEQFF. The DNA of the CDR3 is TGTGCCAGCAGCTTAGGGACAGGCTCCTACAATGAGCAGTTCTTC.

The rearrangement joins TRBV5-1 to TRBJ1-4; D remains unclear. This CDR3 is 17 amino acids long. V lost 6 bases to trimming and J lost 11 bases, with 29 bases between them. In germline, CDR1 is SGHRS, CDR2 YFSETQ. The CDR3 is CASTDVLRTLHQLKLFF. Written as DNA, the CDR3 is TGCGCCAGCACGGACGTGCTCAGGACGTTACACCAGTTGAAACTGTTTTTT.

This clonotype was found a few times. The chain is built from TRBV7-2 and TRBJ2-3, with TRBD1 matching 7 bases. The CDR3 runs 14 residues. J gave up 6 bases and V 5 bases, and 8 bases lay outside the gene matches. Germline-derived CDR1 and CDR2 are SGHTA and FQGNSA. CDR3 amino acids: CASSRQGSEDTQYF. The DNA of the CDR3 is TGTGCCAGCAGCCGACAGGGATCCGAGGATACGCAGTATTTT. Based on the CDR3 plus reference TRBV7-2 and TRBJ2-3, the full variable domain is GAGVSQSPSNKVTEKGKDVELRCDPISGHTALYWYRQSLGQGLEFLIYFQGNSAPDKSGLPSDRFSAERTGGSVSTLTIQRTQQEDSAVYLCASSRQGSEDTQYFGPGTRLTVL.

This clonotype was seen repeatedly, ten times or more. The chain uses TRBV5-4 and TRBJ2-5; no definite D call. This CDR3 is 14 amino acids long. V lost 4 bases and J 4 bases, leaving 14 bases between the germline ends. The V gene's germline CDR1 is SGHNT and CDR2 YYREEE (reference sequence). CDR3 bases: TGTGCCAGCAGCCCCGATCATACGGGAGAGACCCAGTACTTC. Encoded protein: CASSPDHTGETQYF.

This sequence joins TRBV4-3 and TRBJ1-4, with a tentative D call TRBD1 (6 bases). The CDR3 sequence is 16 residues long. Germline CDR1 LGHNA, CDR2 YSLEER. Between the trimmed V and J ends, which lost 0 bases and 8 bases, there was a span of 16 bases. In nucleotides, the CDR3 is TGCGCCAGCAGCCAAGACCCCGTTTGGGGGGCCGAAAAACTGTTTTTT. Translated: CASSQDPVWGAEKLFF.

In its sample, this clonotype was seen many times. The chain has TRBV7-2 and TRBJ2-5; D is uncertain. Germline V CDR1 and CDR2: SGHTA, FQGNSA. The germline V and J ends were trimmed by 0 bases and 5 bases, with 13 bases remaining between them. The CDR3 loop spans 15 amino acids. CDR3 sequence (DNA): TGTGCCAGCAGCTTAGCGTGGGCCTCGGAGGAGACCCAGTACTTC. Encoded protein: CASSLAWASEETQYF.

This clonotype was seen ten or more times. The chain links TRBV3-1 to TRBJ2-2; D gene ambiguous. Germline CDR1 is LGHDT and CDR2 is YNNKEL (reference sequence). Trimming shortened V by 2 bases and J by 6 bases, and 4 bases separated the two germline ends. The CDR3 extends over 12 amino acids. CDR3 DNA: TGTGCCAGCAGCCAATTCGCCGGGGAGCTGTTTTTT. It translates to CASSQFAGELFF.

The chain employs TRBV10-3 and TRBJ2-2, with 11 bases lining up with TRBD2. This CDR3 is 15 amino acids long. Germline CDR1 is ENHRY and CDR2 is SYGVKD. Trimming removed 4 bases from V and 4 bases from J; junction bases left unmatched: 2. The CDR3 sequence is CAISGLAGITGELFF. Here the CDR3 DNA reads TGTGCCATCAGTGGACTAGCGGGGATCACCGGGGAGCTGTTTTTT.

The sample holds many counts of this clonotype. This sequence joins TRBV7-2 and TRBJ2-1; 14 bases map to TRBD2. Germline CDR1 SGHTA, CDR2 FQGNSA. The CDR3 totals 15 residues. V was pared by 4 bases and J by 8 bases, with 4 bases of the junction left unmatched. The CDR3 spells CASSWGLAGADEQFF. The CDR3 DNA reads TGTGCCAGCAGCTGGGGACTAGCGGGGGCGGATGAGCAGTTCTTC.

The rearrangement joins TRBV11-2 to TRBJ2-3, with 7 nucleotides matching TRBD1. The junction had 17 bases not matched to a gene; V was cut back by 4 bases and J by 4 bases. There are 18 residues in the CDR3. Germline CDR1 reads SGHAT; CDR2 reads FQNNGV. The CDR3 is CASSSGQRAPKLADTQYF. The CDR3 DNA reads TGTGCCAGCAGCTCGGGACAGAGGGCACCGAAACTCGCAGATACGCAGTATTTT. The full variable domain, rest sourced from reference TRBV11-2 and TRBJ2-3, is EAGVAQSPRYKIIEKRQSVAFWCNPISGHATLYWYQQILGQGPKLLIQFQNNGVVDDSQLPKDRFSAERLKGVDSTLKIQPAKLEDSAVYLCASSSGQRAPKLADTQYFGPGTRLTVL.

This clonotype was counted between two and nine times. V is TRBV28 and J is TRBJ2-1; 10 nucleotides agree with TRBD2. The CDR3 spans 16 residues. Germline CDR1 and CDR2: MDHEN and SYDVKM. Losses at the gene ends were 5 bases for V and 3 bases for J; bases not matched to a gene: 7. The CDR3 bases are TGTGCCAGCAGTCCGAGTAGCGGGAGGTTCTACAATGAGCAGTTCTTC. Protein product: CASSPSSGRFYNEQFF.

This clonotype was counted at least ten times. This chain uses TRBV5-1 with TRBJ2-5; 9 nucleotides align to TRBD2. CDR3 length: 18 residues. The J segment lost 2 bases and the V segment lost 0 bases, leaving 11 bases of the junction unmatched. The germline V gene has CDR1 SGHRS and CDR2 YFSETQ. Here the CDR3 reads CASSLVSLAGAGQETQYF. The CDR3 DNA reads as TGCGCCAGCAGCTTGGTCTCGTTAGCGGGGGCTGGGCAAGAGACCCAGTACTTC.

At least ten counts were recorded for this clonotype. This chain uses TRBV28 with TRBJ2-7; D unclear. The germline V gene has CDR1 MDHEN and CDR2 SYDVKM. Trimming shortened V by 5 bases and J by 1 base, and 12 bases separated the two germline ends. The CDR3 has 14 amino acids. The CDR3 DNA sequence: TGTGCCAGCAGTAAATCCGGCGGTTCCTACGAGCAGTACTTC. Protein sequence: CASSKSGGSYEQYF.

This clonotype was counted many times. Here the CDR3 DNA reads TGTGCCAGCAGCTTTGCGGGGGCCTCGTACAATGAGCAGTTCTTC. Protein sequence: CASSFAGASYNEQFF. The chain links TRBV11-2 to TRBJ2-1; D might be TRBD2 (7 bases). Germline V CDR1 and CDR2: SGHAT, FQNNGV. This CDR3 is built from 15 residues. Trimming took off 3 bases at V and 4 bases at J, with 13 bases between the two ends.

This clonotype turned up a few times. The rearrangement uses TRBV20-1 and TRBJ2-7; 10 bases line up with TRBD1. Germline V gene data show CDR1 as DFQATT and CDR2 as SNEGSKA (reference sequence). V was pared by 6 bases and J by 2 bases, with 10 bases of the junction left unmatched. This CDR3 has 15 amino acids. The CDR3 here is CSALSGTGATYEQYF. The CDR3 DNA sequence: TGCAGTGCCCTTTCGGGGACAGGGGCCACCTACGAGCAGTACTTC.